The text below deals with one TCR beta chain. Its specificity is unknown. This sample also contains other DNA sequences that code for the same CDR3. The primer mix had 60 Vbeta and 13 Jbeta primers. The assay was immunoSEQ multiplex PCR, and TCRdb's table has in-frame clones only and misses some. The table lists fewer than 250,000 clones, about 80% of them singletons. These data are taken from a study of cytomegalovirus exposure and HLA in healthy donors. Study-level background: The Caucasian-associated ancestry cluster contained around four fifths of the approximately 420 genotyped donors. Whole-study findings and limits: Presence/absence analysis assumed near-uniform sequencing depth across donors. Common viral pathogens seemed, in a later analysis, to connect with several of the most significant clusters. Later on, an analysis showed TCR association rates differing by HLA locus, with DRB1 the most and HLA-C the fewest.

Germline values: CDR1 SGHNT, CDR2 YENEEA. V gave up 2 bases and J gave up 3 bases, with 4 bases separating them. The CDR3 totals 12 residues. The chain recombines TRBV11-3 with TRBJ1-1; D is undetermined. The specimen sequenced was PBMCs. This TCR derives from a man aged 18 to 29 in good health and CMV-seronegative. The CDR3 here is CASSLTDTEAFF. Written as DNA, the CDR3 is TGTGCCAGCAGCTTAACAGACACTGAAGCTTTCTTT.